These T cell receptor beta chains were read from a single sample in a study of beta chain features in type 1 diabetes. Sequencing was performed with immunoSEQ multiplex PCR; in TCRdb, only in-frame clones are kept and a portion is missing. The sample includes around 250,000 clones, about 23% of them seen just once. The source material was naive CD4+ T cells from blood. The origin of the receptors is a woman in her twenties or thirties with type 1 diabetes. The CDR3 runs from the conserved cysteine through the conserved F or W. The D gene is left open where the match is weak. Clone size is stated in some rows and not others, as once, few, many or a class when expanded.

J,length,D,V,size,CDR3,DNA
TRBJ1-2,10,NA,TRBV2,NA,CASIDPGYTF,TGTGCCAGCATTGACCCGGGCTACACCTTC
TRBJ2-3,16,TRBD2,TRBV15,NA,CATSREEAGGTDTQYF,TGTGCCACCAGCAGAGAGGAAGCGGGAGGGACAGATACGCAGTATTTT
TRBJ1-1,14,NA,TRBV2,few,CASTPFPGDTEAFF,TGTGCCAGCACTCCATTCCCAGGGGACACTGAAGCTTTCTTT
TRBJ1-2,11,NA,TRBV19,once,CASSMEDGYTF,TGTGCCAGTAGTATGGAGGATGGCTACACCTTC
TRBJ2-2,14,TRBD2,TRBV7-3,few,CASSSSGNTGELFF,TGTGCCAGCAGCTCTAGCGGAAACACCGGGGAGCTGTTTTTT
TRBJ2-1,14,NA,TRBV2,NA,CASGVSAPLNEQFF,TGTGCCAGCGGAGTATCGGCACCGCTCAATGAGCAGTTCTTC
TRBJ1-1,16,NA,TRBV4-1,NA,CASSSQGRPMNTEAFF,TGCGCCAGCAGTTCCCAGGGGCGCCCTATGAACACTGAAGCTTTCTTT
TRBJ1-4,14,NA,TRBV6-5,few,CASKYQGSYEKLFF,TGTGCCAGCAAGTATCAGGGGAGTTATGAAAAACTGTTTTTT
TRBJ2-7,16,TRBD2,TRBV4-1,NA,CASSQGTISGRREQYF,TGCGCCAGCAGCCAAGGGACTATTAGCGGGAGGCGGGAGCAGTACTTC
TRBJ1-1,12,NA,TRBV29-1,NA,CSVVKEGSPAFF,TGCAGCGTTGTCAAGGAGGGCTCGCCGGCTTTCTTT
TRBJ2-7,11,NA,TRBV28,few,CASSQLYEQYF,TGTGCCAGCAGTCAACTCTACGAGCAGTACTTC
TRBJ2-7,13,NA,TRBV30,NA,CAWSVTGNGEQYF,TGTGCCTGGAGTGTGACCGGGAACGGCGAGCAGTACTTC
TRBJ1-3,12,NA,TRBV30,NA,CAWTGVGNTIYF,TGTGCCTGGACCGGGGTCGGAAACACCATATATTTT
TRBJ2-7,16,TRBD2,TRBV5-4,few,CASSLGLAGGPDEQYF,TGTGCCAGCAGCTTAGGACTAGCGGGAGGGCCTGACGAGCAGTACTTC
TRBJ2-1,16,TRBD2,TRBV7-2,NA,CASSYLGGTSGQKQFF,TGTGCCAGCAGCTACCTAGGAGGGACTAGCGGTCAAAAGCAGTTCTTC
TRBJ2-7,18,TRBD2,TRBV4-1,few,CASSQEGGLAGKKYEQYF,TGCGCCAGCAGCCAAGAAGGGGGACTAGCGGGAAAGAAATACGAGCAGTACTTC
TRBJ2-3,14,NA,TRBV2,NA,CASSLRLGTDTQYF,TGTGCCAGCAGTTTGCGACTAGGTACAGATACGCAGTATTTT
TRBJ1-2,15,NA,TRBV4-2,NA,CASSQGVSGDYGYTF,TGTGCCAGCAGCCAAGGGGTTTCAGGTGACTATGGCTACACCTTC
TRBJ1-1,13,NA,TRBV29-1,few,CSVEGRMNTEAFF,TGCAGCGTTGAGGGCAGAATGAACACTGAAGCTTTCTTT
TRBJ2-1,12,TRBD2,TRBV2,NA,CASSEAGGVLFF,TGTGCCAGCAGTGAAGCGGGAGGGGTTCTGTTCTTC